The clone carrying this T cell receptor beta chain was detected only once. A read error is possible here, since a much larger clone lies one base away. Trimming removed 5 bases from V and 8 bases from J, with 10 bases in between. The CDR3 sequence is 12 residues long. Germline assignment: CDR1 SEHNR and CDR2 FQNEAQ (reference sequence). TCRdb itself ran the RACE reads through MiXCR, one entry per CDR3 protein. Of some 89,000 distinct CDR3 sequences listed, about a tenth are singletons. The data derive from a study of human T cells and chemical hapten exposure. As for time point: patch test 2, 6 weeks after DPC sensitization. Treatment: therapeutic diphenylcyclopropenone sensitization with weekly scalp DPC.

Sample: whole blood, taken in connection with sensitization to the hapten diphenylcyclopropenone (DPC). The V gene is TRBV7-9, the J gene TRBJ1-5; no clear D gene. This clonotype was obtained from a woman aged 25-40 years with alopecia areata. Some clones in this sample may be carry-over from other donors' samples. The CDR3 nucleotides are TGTGCCAGCAGCCTTAGGAGGGAGCCCCAGCATTTT. Protein sequence: CASSLRREPQHF.